A selection of T cell receptor beta chains follows, all from one sample in a study of early T cells in non-severe SARS-CoV-2 infection. One entry per CDR3 protein, called by TCRdb with MiXCR from the 5' RACE reads. This sample has tens of thousands of distinct CDR3 sequences; roughly 12% occur once, and the top ten carry 2.9%. What was sequenced was whole blood. The source of these receptors is an adult who was a healthcare worker with PCR-confirmed SARS-CoV-2 infection or an uninfected control (not recorded which). Both conserved end residues are part of each CDR3. D genes are given only for firm matches. The size field is filled for only some rows; it gives once, few, many or a size class.

few	TRBJ2-7	TRBV20-1	TRBD2	TGCAGTGCGCCCGCCGAGCGGGAGGGCCATCGTGAGCAGTACTTC	CSAPAEREGHREQYF
many	TRBJ2-1	TRBV4-1	-	TGCGCCAGCAGCCAAGGGCCCCACAATGAGCAGTTCTTC	CASSQGPHNEQFF
-	TRBJ2-1	TRBV5-1	TRBD1	TGCGCCAGCAGCCTGACGCCGGGACAGGGCACCCATGAGCAGTTCTTC	CASSLTPGQGTHEQFF
-	TRBJ2-7	TRBV7-6	-	TGTGCCAGCAGCTTAGCGCTTGGGTATTCCTACGAGCAGTACTTC	CASSLALGYSYEQYF
-	TRBJ1-1	TRBV27	TRBD1	TGTGCCAGCAGTCCCCTAACAGGGGGCAGTGGGGGCACTGAAGCTTTCTTT	CASSPLTGGSGGTEAFF
many	TRBJ2-2	TRBV6-2/TRBV6-3	TRBD1	TGTGCCAGCAGTTACTCGAGGGACAGCCGGGAGCTGTTTTTT	CASSYSRDSRELFF
-	TRBJ1-1	TRBV7-9	-	TGTGCCAGCAGCTTAGGGCAGGGATCTGAAGCTTTCTTT	CASSLGQGSEAFF
-	TRBJ2-7	TRBV3-1	-	TGTGCCAGCAGCCAAGGGCACAGGGTGTACTTC	CASSQGHRVYF
-	TRBJ2-1	TRBV6-1	TRBD2	TGTGCCAGCAGTGGTCCCGGGGGGACTAGCAGGGGGAGTGAGCAGTTCTTC	CASSGPGGTSRGSEQFF
-	TRBJ1-4	TRBV11-3	-	TGTGCCAGCAGCTCCCCCCGAGAAAAACTGTTTTTT	CASSSPREKLFF
few	TRBJ2-1	TRBV6-2/TRBV6-3	-	TGTGCCAGCATGAGAGCCCTCGGTGGCGATGAGCAGTTCTTC	CASMRALGGDEQFF
many	TRBJ2-1	TRBV12-3/TRBV12-4	-	TGTGCCAGCAGTTTGATCGGAGGAGGGCAGTATAAGTTCTTC	CASSLIGGGQYKFF
-	TRBJ2-6	TRBV19	-	TGTGCCAGTAGTATGAGCCTTCCGGGAGGGGCCAACGTCCTGACTTTC	CASSMSLPGGANVLTF
many	TRBJ1-1	TRBV7-9	-	TGTGCCAGCGGGGGGGACACTGAAGCTTTCTTT	CASGGDTEAFF
few	TRBJ2-7	TRBV10-3	TRBD2	TGTGCCATCAGTGCCGAAACTAGCGGGAGGCAAAAAACTTTCTCCTACGAGCAGTACTTC	CAISAETSGRQKTFSYEQYF
-	TRBJ2-1	TRBV29-1	-	TGCAGCGTTGTGTACAATGAGCAGTTCTTC	CSVVYNEQFF
few	TRBJ2-2	TRBV6-5	-	TGTGCCAGCAGCAAGTCCTATTACACCGGGGAGCTGTTTTTT	CASSKSYYTGELFF
many	TRBJ2-1	TRBV5-1	-	TGCGCCAGCAGCCCCCCCAAGCACCCACCAAATGAGCAGTTCTTC	CASSPPKHPPNEQFF
many	TRBJ2-4	TRBV6-2/TRBV6-3	-	TGTGCCAGCACCCATCCCCAGGGCCGCGGGTACTTC	CASTHPQGRGYF
many	TRBJ2-2	TRBV10-3	-	TGTGCCATCAGTGATACAGACACCGGGGAGCTGTTTTTT	CAISDTDTGELFF
many	TRBJ2-4	TRBV5-3	TRBD1	TGTGCCAGAAGCCTGGAAAGGACAGGCCCGACCAAAAACATTCAGTACTTC	CARSLERTGPTKNIQYF
-	TRBJ2-3	TRBV7-2	-	TGTGCCAGCAGCTCCGCTCCGGGGGCCATGGGTACGCAGTATTTT	CASSSAPGAMGTQYF
few	TRBJ1-3	TRBV3-1	TRBD1	TGTGCCAGCAGCCACGGATCAGCGAGGGGGCGCGGAAACACCATATATTTT	CASSHGSARGRGNTIYF
many	TRBJ2-3	TRBV11-2	TRBD2	TGTGCCAGCATCCACCCGACTAGCGGCCAGGGAGATACGCAGTATTTT	CASIHPTSGQGDTQYF
many	TRBJ1-2	TRBV28	TRBD1	TGTGCCGGCGCGGCCCCGGGGCAGGGGGCTCGCTATGGCTACACCTTC	CAGAAPGQGARYGYTF
-	TRBJ2-3	TRBV12-3/TRBV12-4	-	TGTGCCAGCAGGCAGACGAGCGTAGGTGCGGATACGCAGTATTTT	CASRQTSVGADTQYF